This T cell receptor beta chain was documented in a study of blood T cell repertoires in COVID-19. The overall study: The analysed material was cDNA or gDNA that came from T cells, B-cell-depleted T cells, or PBMCs.

This clone was seen only once. Original analysis: Amplification of reference gene primers provided the estimated nucleated cell counts. Method: immunoSEQ multiplex PCR; TCRdb's copy keeps in-frame clones and lacks some. That table gives V, J and clone size, and the DNA gave D and trimming. Among a few hundred thousand clones listed, 84% were seen once. V dropped 3 bases and J dropped 0 bases, with 12 bases sitting between them. CDR3 size: 15 residues. The germline V gene encodes CDR1 MDHEN and CDR2 SYDVKM. The sample taken for sequencing was peripheral blood. This chain joins TRBV28 and TRBJ2-7; maybe TRBD2 (5 bases). This TCR was recovered from a man aged 25 to 40 with active or convalescent COVID-19. In nucleotides, the CDR3 is TGTGCCAGCAGTTTCCTTGGGGAGAGCTCCTACGAGCAGTACTTC. Translation: CASSFLGESSYEQYF.